The rows below give T cell receptor beta chains drawn from one sample of a study of T cell changes during pregnancy in multiple sclerosis. Sequencing used immunoSEQ multiplex PCR; TCRdb keeps in-frame clones, though not all of them. The sample includes tens of thousands of clones, 90% of them seen just once. Source: CD4+ T cells from peripheral blood mononuclear cells, taken in the second trimester of pregnancy. The source is a female donor with multiple sclerosis, enrolled in a pregnancy study. The CDR3 runs from the conserved cysteine through the conserved F or W. The order of the fields is D gene, clone size, J gene, V gene, CDR3 DNA, CDR3 protein. A D gene is named only where the DNA matches it firmly. Rows give clone size only sometimes, using once, few, many, or a class for an expanded clone.

>-|-|TRBJ1-6|TRBV10-1
TGCGCCAGCAGTGAGTCGGCTGGGAGATGGCACAATTCACCCCTCCACTTT
CASSESAGRWHNSPLHF
>-|-|TRBJ2-3|TRBV2
TGTGCCAGCAGTGATCTGACTGGAAACTGGGCGGACACCCCTAGCACAGATACGCAGTATTTT
CASSDLTGNWADTPSTDTQYF
>TRBD2|-|TRBJ2-1|TRBV19
TGTGCCAGTAGTATAGGCGGGACTATCCGCAATGAGCAGTTCTTC
CASSIGGTIRNEQFF
>TRBD1|once|TRBJ2-7|TRBV19
TGTGCCAGTAGTATTGGGGGACAGGGGGCGCGATACGAGCAGTACTTC
CASSIGGQGARYEQYF
>-|-|TRBJ2-7|TRBV27
TGTGCCAGCAGTTTAGGGCTTAATTACGAGCAGTACTTC
CASSLGLNYEQYF
>-|-|TRBJ1-5|TRBV7-8
TGTGCCAGCAGCCTAGAGAACCAGGGGCATCAGCCCCAGCATTTT
CASSLENQGHQPQHF
>TRBD2|once|TRBJ2-1|TRBV19
TGTGCCAGTAGTTTGACTAGCGTGAGGGATACCCGAATGACCTACTCCTACAATGAGCAGTTCTTC
CASSLTSVRDTRMTYSYNEQFF
>-|-|TRBJ1-5|TRBV7-2
TGTGCCAGCAGCAGGGAGGGTTTACAGCCCCAGCATTTT
CASSREGLQPQHF
>TRBD1|-|TRBJ2-3|TRBV5-1
TGCGCCAGCAGCACGGGACAGGGAACAGATACGCAGTATTTT
CASSTGQGTDTQYF
>-|-|TRBJ1-2|TRBV19
TGTGCCAGTAGTTCGACGGGGGGCTTACGCTATGGCTACACCTTC
CASSSTGGLRYGYTF
>TRBD1|-|TRBJ1-3|TRBV19
TGTGCCAGTAGCAGGGGGAGCCTCGGAAACACCATATATTTT
CASSRGSLGNTIYF
>-|-|TRBJ2-4|TRBV18
TGTGCCAGCTCACCAACGTTCTACAGAGCCAAAAACATTCAGTACTTC
CASSPTFYRAKNIQYF
>-|-|TRBJ2-6|TRBV2
TGTGCCAGCAGTGAGCCGGCGGTCACTGGGGCCAACGTCCTGACTTTC
CASSEPAVTGANVLTF
>-|-|TRBJ1-4|TRBV10-2
TGCGCCAGCAGCGCCGGGACAAATGAAAAACTGTTTTTT
CASSAGTNEKLFF
>-|-|TRBJ1-2|TRBV7-2
TGTGCCAGCAGCTTCGACAGCAACAACTATGGCTACACCTTC
CASSFDSNNYGYTF
>-|once|TRBJ1-2|TRBV19
TGTGCCAGTAGTATTCAGGGGTACGACTCTGGCTACACCTTC
CASSIQGYDSGYTF
>-|-|TRBJ1-5|TRBV27
TGTGCCAGCAGTTTCTTCCTGAGTAGCAATCAGCCCCAGCATTTT
CASSFFLSSNQPQHF
>-|-|TRBJ2-1|TRBV13
TGTGCCAGCCTGAGGGGGGGGAGTAACTACAATGAGCAGTTCTTC
CASLRGGSNYNEQFF
>TRBD2|-|TRBJ2-7|TRBV27
TGTGCCAGCAGTTTCACTAGACTAGCGGGAGCCTACGAGCAGTACTTC
CASSFTRLAGAYEQYF
>TRBD1|-|TRBJ2-5|TRBV28
TGTGCCAGCAGTTTATTACAGGGGACGCAAGAGACCCAGTACTTC
CASSLLQGTQETQYF
>TRBD1|-|TRBJ2-6|TRBV19
TGTGCCAGTCGGTCGAGACAGGGCTTGCCTGGGGCCAACGTCCTGACTTTC
CASRSRQGLPGANVLTF
>TRBD2|once|TRBJ2-3|TRBV11-3
TGTGCCAGCAGCTTAGGGCGTGGAGCGGGAACAGATACGCAGTATTTT
CASSLGRGAGTDTQYF
>TRBD2|-|TRBJ2-5|TRBV10-3
TGTGCCACCGGGGGGCAAGAGACCCAGTACTTC
CATGGQETQYF
>-|-|TRBJ2-7|TRBV5-1
TGCGCCAGCAGCTTGGTCCCCAGGGCAGGCTACGAGCAGTACTTC
CASSLVPRAGYEQYF
>-|-|TRBJ2-2|TRBV11-2
TGTGCCAGCAGAGGGGGGAGGGTCTTAACCGGGGAGCTGTTTTTT
CASRGGRVLTGELFF
>TRBD1|-|TRBJ2-3|TRBV18
TGTGCCAGCTCACCCCAGGGGGCAGATACGCAGTATTTT
CASSPQGADTQYF
>TRBD2|-|TRBJ2-5|TRBV5-1
TGCGCCAGCAGCTTGGCGGGACTATCACAAGAGACCCAGTACTTC
CASSLAGLSQETQYF
>TRBD1|-|TRBJ2-7|TRBV11-1
TGTGCCAGCAGCCGGACAGGGACCTACGAGCAGTACTTC
CASSRTGTYEQYF
>TRBD1|-|TRBJ1-2|TRBV9
TGTGCCAGCAGCGTAGAGTGGGGTGCAGGGGGCGGGAACTATGGCTACACCTTC
CASSVEWGAGGGNYGYTF
>-|once|TRBJ1-4|TRBV7-9
TGTGCCAGCAGCTTAGATTTAGGGAGTAATGAAAAACTGTTTTTT
CASSLDLGSNEKLFF
>TRBD1|-|TRBJ2-5|TRBV5-8
TGTGCCAGCAGCTCCGGACAGGGTGGACAAGAGACCCAGTACTTC
CASSSGQGGQETQYF
>-|-|TRBJ2-7|TRBV29-1
TGCAGCGTTGAAGACCGATGGGCGCCCGGCTACGAGCAGTACTTC
CSVEDRWAPGYEQYF
>-|-|TRBJ2-7|TRBV29-1
TGCAGCGTTGAAGATATACAGACCTACGAGCAGTACTTC
CSVEDIQTYEQYF
>TRBD2|-|TRBJ2-3|TRBV7-2
TGTGCCAGCAGCTTAGGGCGGGGGGCGTACACAGATACGCAGTATTTT
CASSLGRGAYTDTQYF
>TRBD1|-|TRBJ1-2|TRBV7-2
TGTGCCAGTCTCTCTCAGGGGGCTTCATCTAACTATGGCTACACCTTC
CASLSQGASSNYGYTF
>TRBD1|-|TRBJ1-1|TRBV7-9
TGTGCCAGCAGCTTAGCCGGTGGACAGGGAGGCACTGAAGCTTTCTTT
CASSLAGGQGGTEAFF
>-|-|TRBJ1-5|TRBV7-9
TGTGCCAGCAGCTTATTCAGAGTCGGGTATAGCAATCAGCCCCAGCATTTT
CASSLFRVGYSNQPQHF
>-|-|TRBJ2-6|TRBV27
TGTGCCAGCAGTTTAACTGGGAGCTCTGGGGCCAACGTCCTGACTTTC
CASSLTGSSGANVLTF
>-|-|TRBJ2-3|TRBV2
TGTGCCAGCAGCCTACCCGGGGTTACGCAGTATTTT
CASSLPGVTQYF
>-|-|TRBJ1-2|TRBV18
TGTGCCAGCTCACCACCCGTACGTGAGGGCTACACCTTC
CASSPPVREGYTF
>TRBD1|few|TRBJ1-3|TRBV6-6
TGTGCCAGCAGTGGCGGACAGGCAAGCTCTGGAAACACCATATATTTT
CASSGGQASSGNTIYF
>-|-|TRBJ1-2|TRBV19
TGTGCCAGTAGTACGAGCGGAGGCGGCTACACCTTC
CASSTSGGGYTF
>TRBD1|-|TRBJ1-2|TRBV27
TGTGCCAGCAGTTCACTAGGGGGCCCCTATGGCTACACCTTC
CASSSLGGPYGYTF
>-|-|TRBJ2-5|TRBV27
TGTGCCAGCAGTCCTTCCTATATTTACGGGACACAGAAGGAGACCCAGTACTTC
CASSPSYIYGTQKETQYF
>-|-|TRBJ2-7|TRBV5-1
TGCGCCAGCAGCTTGGCCGAGGCCGGGGCCTACGAGCAGTACTTC
CASSLAEAGAYEQYF
>TRBD2|-|TRBJ2-7|TRBV5-6
TGTGCCAGCAGCCCCATTAGCGGGAGCTCCTACGAGCAGTACTTC
CASSPISGSSYEQYF
>TRBD1|-|TRBJ1-1|TRBV7-9
TGTGCCAGCAGCCTCGGACAGGGTTTGGGAACTGAAGCTTTCTTT
CASSLGQGLGTEAFF
>-|once|TRBJ2-1|TRBV5-1
TGCGCCAGCAGCTTGGCAGTGGGAGAACTCAATGAGCAGTTCTTC
CASSLAVGELNEQFF